The 18 T cell receptor beta chains listed next were all sequenced from one sample in a study of blood T cell repertoires in COVID-19. Method: immunoSEQ multiplex PCR; TCRdb's copy keeps in-frame clones and lacks some. The sample contains over 300,000 clones, approximately 88% of which appear only once. Input material: peripheral blood. All receptors derive from a man younger than 35 who had recovered from COVID-19.

CDR3 in amino acids: CAISTGQSRYEQYF. CDR3 in DNA: TGTGCCATCAGTACGGGACAATCCCGTTACGAGCAGTACTTC. V usage is TRBV10-3 and J usage is TRBJ2-7, with D perhaps matching TRBD1 (6 bases). The germline V gene has CDR1 ENHRY and CDR2 SYGVKD. V lost 5 bases and J 4 bases, leaving 15 bases between the germline ends. The CDR3 extends over 14 amino acids.

This chain connects TRBV5-1 to TRBJ2-7; D might be TRBD2 (5 bases). With 3 bases removed from V and 5 bases from J, the gap between germline ends came to 9 bases. The CDR3 totals 12 residues. Germline values: CDR1 SGHRS, CDR2 YFSETQ. CDR3 protein: CASSSLADEQYF. For the CDR3, the DNA is TGCGCCAGCAGCTCCCTAGCAGACGAGCAGTACTTC. Full variable domain (missing parts from reference TRBV5-1 and TRBJ2-7): KAGVTQTPRYLIKTRGQQVTLSCSPISGHRSVSWYQQTPGQGLQFLFEYFSETQRNKGNFPGRFSGRQFSNSRSEMNVSTLELGDSALYLCASSSLADEQYFGPGTRLTVT.

This chain links TRBV9 with TRBJ2-4; weak D call: TRBD1 (6 bases). The CDR3 has 14 residues. Germline-derived CDR1 and CDR2 are SGDLS and YYNGEE. V lost 0 bases, J lost 4 bases, and 8 bases lay in between. The CDR3: CASSVGGQKNIQYF. The CDR3 nucleotides read TGTGCCAGCAGCGTAGGGGGGCAGAAAAACATTCAGTACTTC.

V gene TRBV14 combines with J gene TRBJ2-3; TRBD2 agrees at 10 bases. The junction had 8 bases not matched to a gene; V was cut back by 2 bases and J by 3 bases. The CDR3 sequence is 17 residues long. From germline, CDR1 is SGHDN and CDR2 FVKESK. CDR3 in amino acids: CASSQLASSGSTDTQYF. The CDR3, as DNA: TGTGCCAGCAGCCAATTAGCATCTAGCGGGAGTACAGATACGCAGTATTTT.

The rearrangement links TRBV7-9 to TRBJ2-7; 11 bases are shared with TRBD2. V lost 8 bases, J lost 1 base, and 4 bases stayed unmatched. Germline-derived CDR1 and CDR2 are SEHNR and FQNEAQ (reference sequence). The CDR3 is made up of 14 amino acids. The CDR3 sequence is CASETSGDSYEQYF. DNA for the CDR3: TGTGCCAGCGAGACTAGCGGGGATTCCTACGAGCAGTACTTC.

Only a few counts were recorded for this clone. CDR3: CASSYGGPLPEFNYGYTF. CDR3 coding DNA: TGTGCCAGCAGTTACGGGGGCCCCCTCCCCGAATTTAACTATGGCTACACCTTC. This rearrangement joins TRBV6-2 or TRBV6-3 to TRBJ1-2; D possibly corresponds to TRBD1 (6 bases). Trimming cost V 2 bases and J 1 base, with 20 bases left between them. Germline V gene lookup returns CDR1 MNHEY and CDR2 SVGEGT. CDR3 length: 18 residues.

The J gene is TRBJ2-7, the V gene TRBV3-1 (or the pseudogene TRBV3-2); 7 bases are shared with TRBD1. The CDR3 covers 15 residues. Trimming cost V 4 bases and J 7 bases; bases outside gene matches: 13. Germline CDR1 is LGHDT and CDR2 is YNNKEL (reference sequence). In DNA, the CDR3 is TGTGCCAGCAGCCCTCGAAGGGGGCGCGCATGGGAGCAGTACTTC. Translating gives CASSPRRGRAWEQYF.

The chain is built from TRBV3-1 (or the pseudogene TRBV3-2) and TRBJ2-2; no clear D. CDR1 and CDR2 (germline): LGHDT, YNNKEL (reference sequence). This CDR3 spans 14 amino acids. Trimming stripped 2 bases from V and 5 bases from J, with 9 bases between. DNA of the CDR3: TGTGCCAGCAGCCAAAGAGTCGATACCGGGGAGCTGTTTTTT. Translating it yields CASSQRVDTGELFF.

This rearrangement joins TRBV7-3 to TRBJ1-1, with 7 bases identical to TRBD1. The germline CDR1 and CDR2 sequences are SGHTA and FQGTGA. Losses at the gene ends were 1 base for V and 6 bases for J; bases not matched to a gene: 8. The CDR3 is 15 amino acids. This CDR3 reads CASSLMGQGVAEAFF. In DNA form, the CDR3 reads TGTGCCAGCAGCTTAATGGGTCAGGGGGTGGCTGAAGCTTTCTTT.

This clone was observed a few times. This chain connects TRBV3-1 (or the pseudogene TRBV3-2) to TRBJ2-7, with D maybe TRBD2 (6 bases). Germline assignment: CDR1 LGHDT and CDR2 YNNKEL (reference sequence). V dropped 3 bases and J dropped 2 bases, with 14 bases sitting between them. The CDR3 runs 15 residues. For the CDR3, the DNA is TGTGCCAGCAGCCAGGCCATTAGCGGTCCCTACGAGCAGTACTTC. Its translation is CASSQAISGPYEQYF.

The chain joins TRBV5-6 to TRBJ2-2; 7 bases align to TRBD1. The CDR3 consists of 17 residues. The germline gives CDR1 SGHDT, CDR2 YYEEEE. V shed 5 bases, J shed 5 bases, and the junction held 15 bases outside the gene matches. The CDR3 nucleotides read TGTGCCAGCAGAACCCAACCGGGACAGAGAGGAACCGGGGAGCTGTTTTTT. Translated, it gives CASRTQPGQRGTGELFF.

V usage is TRBV7-2 and J usage is TRBJ1-6, with D possibly matching TRBD1 (5 bases). There are 16 residues in the CDR3. Trimming pared 1 base from V and 7 bases from J, leaving 14 bases between. Germline V gives CDR1 SGHTA, CDR2 FQGNSA. The CDR3 is CASSLVEGLGNSPLHF. The CDR3 DNA follows: TGTGCCAGCAGCTTAGTGGAGGGGCTGGGGAATTCACCCCTCCACTTT. Drawing the rest from reference TRBV7-2 and TRBJ1-6, the complete variable domain is GAGVSQSPSNKVTEKGKDVELRCDPISGHTALYWYRQSLGQGLEFLIYFQGNSAPDKSGLPSDRFSAERTGGSVSTLTIQRTQQEDSAVYLCASSLVEGLGNSPLHFGNGTRLTVT.

The chain has TRBV4-1 and TRBJ2-7; 7 bases map to TRBD1. CDR3 size: 15 residues. The V segment lost 3 bases and the J segment 2 bases; nucleotides outside the gene matches: 7. From germline, CDR1 is MGHRA and CDR2 YSYEKL. The chain's CDR3 is CASSHTDRAAYEQYF. As DNA, the CDR3 is TGCGCCAGCAGCCATACCGACAGGGCAGCCTACGAGCAGTACTTC.

The chain carries TRBV25-1 and TRBJ1-5; TRBD1 matches 10 bases. This CDR3 has 16 residues. The V gene end was trimmed by 4 bases and the J gene end by 1 base; junction bases not matched to a gene: 4. Germline CDR1 and CDR2: MGHDK and SYGVNS. The CDR3 DNA follows: TGTGCCAGCAGTGGGACAGGGGGGAACAGCAATCAGCCCCAGCATTTT. Translating it yields CASSGTGGNSNQPQHF.

J is TRBJ2-2 and V is TRBV5-1; D possibly corresponds to TRBD2 (5 bases). Trimming removed 0 bases at V and 3 bases at J, with 6 bases between. The germline gives CDR1 SGHRS, CDR2 YFSETQ. The CDR3 totals 14 residues. The CDR3 here is CASSLGGDTGELFF. The CDR3 bases are TGCGCCAGCAGCTTGGGGGGAGACACCGGGGAGCTGTTTTTT.

The gene calls are TRBV18 and TRBJ2-1, with TRBD2 identical over 11 bases. CDR1 is KGHSH and CDR2 is LQKENI in the germline V gene. This CDR3 is built from 16 residues. V was clipped by 3 bases and J by 4 bases; unmatched bases: 5. The CDR3 is CASSPSSGGTYNEQFF. The CDR3 DNA is TGTGCCAGCTCACCTTCTAGCGGGGGGACTTACAATGAGCAGTTCTTC.

The rearrangement uses TRBV3-1 (or the pseudogene TRBV3-2) and TRBJ2-5; D is possibly TRBD2 (5 bases). The V end was cut by 0 bases, the J end by 5 bases, with 16 bases between. The CDR3 length is 16 residues. Germline CDR1 reads LGHDT; CDR2 reads YNNKEL (reference sequence). CDR3 in amino acids: CASSQERGAAPETQYF. The CDR3 nucleotides read TGTGCCAGCAGCCAAGAACGTGGAGCGGCCCCCGAGACCCAGTACTTC.

V and J are TRBV29-1 and TRBJ2-7; D might be TRBD2 (6 bases). CDR1 SQVTM and CDR2 ANQGSEA come from the germline V gene. The germline V and J ends were trimmed by 8 bases and 0 bases, with 17 bases remaining between them. This CDR3 comprises 14 residues. DNA for the CDR3: TGCAGCTTACGGAGGGGCCCAAGCTCCTACGAGCAGTACTTC. Translated: CSLRRGPSSYEQYF.